One sample yielded the 21 T cell receptor beta chains listed below, sequenced in a study of CD8+CD57+ T cells in acquired aplastic anemia. The use of genomic DNA as template underpinned the TCR beta VDJ and CDR3 profiling. From the reads, TCRdb called clonotypes with MiXCR, one entry per CDR3 protein. The top ten hold 35% to 60% of the sample, which has approximately 150,000 distinct CDR3 sequences, 71% seen once. CD8+CD57+ cell expansion had been shown by flow cytometry in patients chosen for sequencing. Specimen: sorted CD4+, CD8+, or CD8+CD57+ T cells (not recorded which) from PBMCs. Receptor source: a human donor with aplastic anemia.

The chain carries TRBV7-8 and TRBJ2-7, with TRBD1 matching 7 bases. J was trimmed by 2 bases and V by 5 bases; bases with no gene match: 9. CDR3 length: 15 amino acids. The germline gives CDR1 SGHVS, CDR2 FQNEAQ. CDR3 amino acids: CASSPGTAIPYEQYF. The CDR3 nucleotides are TGTGCCAGCAGCCCAGGGACAGCCATCCCCTACGAGCAGTACTTC.

The chain couples TRBV7-9 to TRBJ2-5; D might be TRBD2 (5 bases). This CDR3 contains 17 residues. Germline CDR1 SEHNR, CDR2 FQNEAQ (reference sequence). Trimming took 6 bases from V and 2 from J, leaving 22 bases between them. This CDR3 reads CASRKGVIERRQETQYF. CDR3 bases: TGTGCCAGCAGGAAGGGAGTCATCGAACGGAGGCAAGAGACCCAGTACTTC.

This chain connects TRBV10-1 to TRBJ2-7, with 13 bases aligning to TRBD2. This CDR3 spans 15 amino acids. With 3 bases clipped from V and 3 bases from J, the junction kept 2 bases outside the gene matches. Germline lookup yields CDR1 WNHNN and CDR2 SYGVQD (reference sequence). The CDR3 loop reads CASSDRLAGGYEQYF. CDR3 in DNA: TGCGCCAGCAGTGATCGACTAGCGGGGGGCTACGAGCAGTACTTC.

This clonotype was observed a few times. Here the CDR3 DNA reads TGCAGTGCTTTTAGCGGGAGCTCCTACAATGAGCAGTTCTTC. Encoded protein: CSAFSGSSYNEQFF. The chain links TRBV20-1 to TRBJ2-1, with 9 bases matching TRBD2. The CDR3 loop spans 14 amino acids. From germline, CDR1 is DFQATT and CDR2 SNEGSKA (reference sequence). With V trimmed by 5 bases and J by 0 bases, 2 bases remained unmatched.

The gene calls are TRBV7-3 and TRBJ1-1; 8 positions agree with TRBD1. Germline trimming cut 5 bases from V and 4 bases from J; bases unmatched to any gene: 6. The CDR3 covers 14 residues. CDR1 SGHTA and CDR2 FQGTGA come from the germline V gene. The CDR3 DNA reads as TGTGCCAGCAGCCGGCAGGGGGCGATCACTGAAGCTTTCTTT. Translation: CASSRQGAITEAFF.

The chain joins TRBV9 to TRBJ2-5; TRBD1 matches 9 bases. V dropped 4 bases and J dropped 4; count of bases not matched to a gene: 8. The CDR3 consists of 15 residues. The germline CDR1 and CDR2 sequences are SGDLS and YYNGEE. The CDR3 reads CASSLGQGVGETQYF. The DNA for the CDR3 is TGTGCCAGCAGCTTGGGACAGGGCGTGGGAGAGACCCAGTACTTC.

This chain links TRBV19 with TRBJ1-5; perhaps TRBD1 as D (6 bases). CDR3 length equals 12 residues. Trimming removed 8 bases at V and 4 bases at J, with 9 bases between. CDR1 is LNHDA, CDR2 SQIVND, per germline (reference sequence). This chain's CDR3 is CASQGGNQPQHF. The CDR3 nucleotides read TGTGCCAGTCAAGGGGGAAATCAGCCCCAGCATTTT.

For this clonotype: The junction and the germline gene differ at one end; a read error may be behind it. This chain uses TRBV4-1 with TRBJ2-7, with 11 bases aligning to TRBD2. Germline V lookup: CDR1 MGHRA, CDR2 YSYEKL. This CDR3 has 16 residues. The CDR3 spells CASNQGILAGGGEQYF. CDR3 DNA: TGCGCCAGCAACCAAGGGATCCTAGCGGGGGGAGGCGAGCAGTACTTC.

This clonotype has a single count. The rearrangement joins TRBV20-1 to TRBJ1-2; D is undetermined. The CDR3 sequence is 14 residues long. The germline V gene encodes CDR1 DFQATT and CDR2 SNEGSKA (reference sequence). The V gene lost 0 bases and the J gene lost 8 bases, with 16 bases spanning the gap. Written as DNA, the CDR3 is TGCAGTGCTAGAGACGGGAGAGAGGCGGGCGGCTACACCTTC. Translated: CSARDGREAGGYTF.

The chain couples TRBV5-1 to TRBJ2-5, with TRBD1 identical over 8 bases. The CDR3 contains 16 residues. CDR1 is SGHRS, CDR2 YFSETQ, per germline. V lost 5 bases to trimming and J lost 2 bases; unmatched junction nucleotides: 11. CDR3 protein: CASRLRAGGLQETQYF. The CDR3 coding sequence is TGCGCCAGCAGGCTTCGGGCAGGGGGCTTACAAGAGACCCAGTACTTC.

The chain joins TRBV7-3 to TRBJ2-5, with 7 nucleotides matching TRBD2. Losses at the gene ends were 3 bases for V and 4 bases for J; bases not matched to a gene: 5. The CDR3 is 14 amino acids. Germline CDR1 SGHTA, CDR2 FQGTGA. The CDR3 coding sequence is TGTGCCAGCAGCTTGGTGGGAGGGCGAGAGACCCAGTACTTC. It encodes CASSLVGGRETQYF.

The V and J genes are TRBV7-2 and TRBJ2-7; D is possibly TRBD2 (5 bases). This CDR3 comprises 13 residues. V lost 5 bases, J lost 4 bases, and 12 bases lay in between. Germline assignment: CDR1 SGHTA and CDR2 FQGNSA. The DNA for the CDR3 is TGTGCCAGCAGCGCCGGGGTTACGTACGAGCAGTACTTC. This gives the protein CASSAGVTYEQYF. Based on the CDR3 plus reference TRBV7-2 and TRBJ2-7, the full variable domain is GAGVSQSPSNKVTEKGKDVELRCDPISGHTALYWYRQSLGQGLEFLIYFQGNSAPDKSGLPSDRFSAERTGGSVSTLTIQRTQQEDSAVYLCASSAGVTYEQYFGPGTRLTVT.

The chain carries TRBV19 and TRBJ2-5, with D uncertain. The DNA end favors TRBJ2-7, so the J call may be wrong. Germline CDR1 LNHDA, CDR2 SQIVND (reference sequence). The CDR3 is 16 amino acids. This CDR3 reads CASSISYQTPNYEQYF. The CDR3 DNA reads as TGTGCCAGTAGTATTAGTTACCAAACCCCAAACTACGAGCAGTACTTC.

This clonotype was seen many times. The rearrangement joins TRBV25-1 to TRBJ2-4; the D is unclear. V was trimmed by 3 bases and J by 13 bases, leaving 13 bases between them. This CDR3 contains 12 residues. Germline CDR1 reads MGHDK; CDR2 reads SYGVNS. CDR3 loop: CASSDGNRGQYF. DNA of the CDR3: TGTGCCAGCAGTGACGGAAATCGCGGACAGTACTTC.

The chain joins TRBV2 to TRBJ1-2, with unresolved D. V lost 4 bases and J lost 0, with 6 bases in between. CDR1 and CDR2 (germline): SNHLY, FYNNEI. The CDR3 has 13 residues. The CDR3 here is CASSGRPNYGYTF. In DNA form, the CDR3 reads TGTGCCAGCAGTGGGCGGCCTAACTATGGCTACACCTTC.

The chain couples TRBV2 to TRBJ1-1, with 7 bases fitting TRBD1. CDR1 SNHLY and CDR2 FYNNEI come from the germline V gene. The CDR3 extends over 14 amino acids. Trimming took 8 bases from V and 1 from J; bases not matched to a gene: 7. DNA of the CDR3: TGTGCCAGCCCTACAGGGGCTAGGAACACTGAAGCTTTCTTT. It translates to CASPTGARNTEAFF.

This chain connects TRBV19 to TRBJ1-5; D perhaps matches TRBD1 (6 bases). In germline, CDR1 is LNHDA, CDR2 SQIVND (reference sequence). V dropped 9 bases and J dropped 2 bases, with 17 bases sitting between them. The length of the CDR3 is 15 residues. The CDR3 sequence: CASRPGVRGNQPQHF. CDR3 DNA: TGTGCCAGCCGGCCAGGGGTGCGGGGCAATCAGCCCCAGCATTTT.

This clonotype has more than one count but fewer than ten. The rearrangement links TRBV7-9 to TRBJ1-4; D gene ambiguous. Looked up from germline, CDR1 is SEHNR and CDR2 is FQNEAQ (reference sequence). The CDR3 extends over 16 amino acids. Trimming cost V 3 bases and J 0 bases, with 11 bases left between them. The CDR3 region is CASSLVKGTTNEKLFF. The CDR3 DNA is TGTGCCAGCAGCTTGGTGAAGGGAACAACTAATGAAAAACTGTTTTTT.

The chain combines TRBV19 with TRBJ1-4, with D hard to call. The germline V gene has CDR1 LNHDA and CDR2 SQIVND (reference sequence). The CDR3 covers 13 residues. The ends were cut back, 4 bases at V and 8 bases at J, with 11 bases in the middle. The CDR3 DNA sequence: TGTGCCAGTAGTACTGGGCGTGGGGAAAAACTGTTTTTT. It specifies CASSTGRGEKLFF.

Turning to this clonotype: A junction end diverges from the germline sequence, so it may reflect a read error. The chain employs TRBV5-4 and TRBJ2-1; D unresolved. The CDR3 covers 13 residues. Per germline, CDR1 SGHNT and CDR2 YYREEE (reference sequence). This CDR3 reads CASSLGPENNVVF. Here the CDR3 DNA reads TGTGCCAGCAGCTTGGGCCCAGAGAACAACGTGGTCTTC.

V usage is TRBV10-3 and J usage is TRBJ2-7; 8 bases line up with TRBD2. With 0 bases clipped from V and 4 bases from J, the junction kept 2 bases outside the gene matches. This CDR3 has 14 residues. Looked up from germline, CDR1 is ENHRY and CDR2 is SYGVKD. The CDR3 is CAISESASGYEQYF. CDR3 nucleotide sequence: TGTGCCATCAGTGAGTCGGCTAGCGGGTACGAGCAGTACTTC.